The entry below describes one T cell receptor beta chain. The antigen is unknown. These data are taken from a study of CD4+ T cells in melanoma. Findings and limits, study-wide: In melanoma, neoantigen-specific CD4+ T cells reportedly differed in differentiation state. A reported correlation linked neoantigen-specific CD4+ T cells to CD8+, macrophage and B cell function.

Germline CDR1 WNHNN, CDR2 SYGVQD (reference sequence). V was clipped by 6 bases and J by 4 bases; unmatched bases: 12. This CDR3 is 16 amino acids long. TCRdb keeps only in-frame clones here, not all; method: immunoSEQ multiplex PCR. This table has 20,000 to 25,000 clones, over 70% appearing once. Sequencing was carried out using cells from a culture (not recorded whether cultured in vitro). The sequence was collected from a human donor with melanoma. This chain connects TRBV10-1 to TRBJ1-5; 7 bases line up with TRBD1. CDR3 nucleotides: TGCGCCAGCAGAAGGCCTGACAGGGCAAGAAATCAGCCCCAGCATTTT. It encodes CASRRPDRARNQPQHF.